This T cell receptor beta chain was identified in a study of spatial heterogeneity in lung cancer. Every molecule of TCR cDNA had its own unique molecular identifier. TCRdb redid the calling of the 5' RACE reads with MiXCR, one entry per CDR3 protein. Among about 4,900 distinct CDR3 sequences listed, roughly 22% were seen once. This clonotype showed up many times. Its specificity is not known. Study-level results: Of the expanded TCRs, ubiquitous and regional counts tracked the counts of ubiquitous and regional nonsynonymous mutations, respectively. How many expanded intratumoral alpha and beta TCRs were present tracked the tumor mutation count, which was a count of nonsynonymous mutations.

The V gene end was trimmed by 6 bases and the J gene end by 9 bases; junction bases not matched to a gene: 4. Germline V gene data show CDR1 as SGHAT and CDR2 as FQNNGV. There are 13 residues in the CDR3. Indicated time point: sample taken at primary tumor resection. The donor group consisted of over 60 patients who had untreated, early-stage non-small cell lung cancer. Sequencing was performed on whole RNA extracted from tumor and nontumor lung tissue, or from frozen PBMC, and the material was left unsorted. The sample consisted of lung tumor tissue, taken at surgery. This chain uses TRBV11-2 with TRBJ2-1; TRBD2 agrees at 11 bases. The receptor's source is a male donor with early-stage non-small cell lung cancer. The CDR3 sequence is CASRIAGGVEQFF. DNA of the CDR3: TGTGCCAGCAGGATAGCGGGAGGGGTTGAGCAGTTCTTC.